This TCR beta chain was captured by sequencing in a study of robustness of blood B and T cell sequencing. The cDNA carried a universal priming site added by a 5' template-switch oligo. The template-switch oligo carried a 12-nucleotide random UMI tagging each cDNA molecule. TCRdb redid the calling of the PCR reads with MiXCR, one entry per CDR3 protein. The sample has about 1,600 distinct CDR3 sequences; around 45% are singletons. V was clipped by 5 bases and J by 8 bases, with 18 bases between them. The CDR3 extends over 13 amino acids. Germline CDR1 reads GTSNPN; CDR2 reads SVGIG (reference sequence). Instead of genomic DNA, mRNA was used to measure TCR beta repertoires. There are a few counts of this clonotype.

This receptor was identified in a human donor in good health. V is TRBV30 and J is TRBJ1-2; D is perhaps TRBD1 (5 bases). Sequences were obtained from peripheral blood. The CDR3 region is CAWGREGTRGYTF. CDR3 coding DNA: TGTGCCTGGGGCCGAGAGGGGACGAGAGGCTACACCTTC. The full variable domain, its missing parts supplied by reference TRBV30 and TRBJ1-2, is SQTIHQWPATLVQPVGSPLSLECTVEGTSNPNLYWYRQAAGRGLQLLFYSVGIGQISSEVPQNLSASRPQDRQFILSSKKLLLSDSGFYLCAWGREGTRGYTFGSGTRLTVV.